Below, 23 T cell receptor beta chains from the same sample are listed, as sequenced in a study of blood T cell repertoires in COVID-19 (dated by TCRdb to about 2020). The protocol used for the library was the immunoSEQ multiplex PCR assay. TCRdb limited this immuneACCESS table to in-frame rearrangements with V and J called. A share of clones is missing; checked studies link under half to unresolved V genes, and the rest is unexplained. The sample table lists some 200,000 clones, approximately 80% of them with a count of one. Of the sample, around 9.5% falls within the top ten clones. Sequencing was done on a sample of peripheral blood. The source is a man between 50 and 59 years old with active or convalescent COVID-19.

This clone was counted a few times. This sequence joins TRBV30 and TRBJ1-2; D call uncertain. CDR1 and CDR2 from the germline V gene are GTSNPN and SVGIG (reference sequence). This CDR3 contains 13 residues. V was clipped by 4 bases and J by 4 bases, with 13 bases between them. The CDR3 nucleotides read TGTGCCTGGACCTGGACCGCGGGCTATGGCTACACCTTC. Amino acids: CAWTWTAGYGYTF. Filled out from reference TRBV30 and TRBJ1-2, the complete variable domain reads SQTIHQWPATLVQPVGSPLSLECTVEGTSNPNLYWYRQAAGRGLQLLFYSVGIGQISSEVPQNLSASRPQDRQFILSSKKLLLSDSGFYLCAWTWTAGYGYTFGSGTRLTVV.

The chain links TRBV10-3 to TRBJ2-1; 12 nucleotides align to TRBD1. From germline, CDR1 is ENHRY and CDR2 SYGVKD. V lost 9 bases, J lost 6 bases, and 9 bases stayed unmatched. This CDR3 is built from 15 residues. Here the CDR3 DNA reads TGTGCCATTTCCGGGACAGGGGGCGCGGGCAATGAGCAGTTCTTC. It yields the protein CAISGTGGAGNEQFF.

This chain links TRBV28 with TRBJ1-2; D remains unclear. Germline lookup yields CDR1 MDHEN and CDR2 SYDVKM. V dropped 7 bases and J dropped 1 base, with 10 bases sitting between them. CDR3 length: 13 residues. The CDR3 is CASNPGFNYGYTF. In DNA, the CDR3 is TGTGCCAGCAACCCAGGATTTAACTATGGCTACACCTTC.

J is TRBJ2-7 and V is TRBV28, with 7 bases fitting TRBD2. Germline CDR1 and CDR2: MDHEN and SYDVKM. The CDR3 runs to 14 residues. V lost 3 bases and J lost 4; bases outside the gene matches: 6. CDR3 coding DNA: TGTGCCAGCAGTTTCGGCGGGAGCCGGTACGAGCAGTACTTC. This codes for CASSFGGSRYEQYF. Combining the CDR3 with reference TRBV28 and TRBJ2-7 gives the whole variable domain DVKVTQSSRYLVKRTGEKVFLECVQDMDHENMFWYRQDPGLGLRLIYFSYDVKMKEKGDIPEGYSVSREKKERFSLILESASTNQTSMYLCASSFGGSRYEQYFGPGTRLTVT.

This clone was detected only once. V and J are TRBV19 and TRBJ1-2; D is unclear. The V gene's germline CDR1 is LNHDA and CDR2 SQIVND (reference sequence). Trimming left V 5 bases short and J 4 bases short, with 23 bases between. This CDR3 contains 17 residues. CDR3 amino acids: CASSSSISEIDFYGYTF. CDR3 DNA: TGTGCCAGTAGTTCCTCCATCAGCGAGATCGACTTCTATGGCTACACCTTC.

This sequence joins TRBV12-3 or TRBV12-4 and TRBJ2-7; the D gene is possibly TRBD2 (7 bases). V lost 3 bases and J lost 6, with 9 bases in between. CDR3 length equals 12 residues. For the CDR3, the DNA is TGTGCCAGCAGTTTCGGGGGGCCCGAGCAGTACGTC. It codes for CASSFGGPEQYV.

The table lists this clone with a few counts. The rearrangement links TRBV7-9 to TRBJ1-6; D may be TRBD1 (5 bases). Trimming removed 5 bases at V and 7 bases at J, with 21 bases between. Germline values: CDR1 SEHNR, CDR2 FQNEAQ (reference sequence). The CDR3 runs 17 residues. CDR3 nucleotides: TGTGCCAGCAGCCCCGGCGGTGGGGGGAGGTTAAATTCACCCCTCCACTTT. Translation gives CASSPGGGGRLNSPLHF.

The genes are TRBV7-2 and TRBJ1-4; 9 bases fit TRBD1. Germline lookup yields CDR1 SGHTA and CDR2 FQGNSA. V trimming: 4 bases; J trimming: 0 bases; junction bases outside the gene matches: 12. There are 19 residues in the CDR3. CDR3 sequence: CASSSSRGQGLSTNEKLFF. The CDR3 DNA reads TGTGCCAGCAGCTCCTCCAGGGGACAGGGATTATCAACTAATGAAAAACTGTTTTTT.

The chain links TRBV6-6 to TRBJ2-7, with TRBD1 matching over 8 bases. V was clipped by 4 bases and J by 12 bases; unmatched bases: 5. From germline, CDR1 is MNHNY and CDR2 SVGAGI (reference sequence). The CDR3 is made up of 11 amino acids. The chain's CDR3 is CASSSGDRPYF. CDR3 nucleotides: TGTGCCAGCAGTTCTGGGGACAGGCCGTACTTC.

With regard to this clone: It is unclear where the CDR3 begins or ends on the DNA, so no DNA is shown, and the CDR3 is as TCRdb lists it. This chain links TRBV29-1 with TRBJ2-5; no check of the table's D call, TRBD1, against the DNA was made. Germline V gives CDR1 SQVTM, CDR2 ANQGSEA. The length of the CDR3 is 16 amino acids, counting both ends. CDR3 protein: CSVEWLGGGFLETQYF.

This chain joins TRBV5-6 and TRBJ1-2; 7 bases fit TRBD1. This CDR3 is 16 amino acids long. Looked up from germline, CDR1 is SGHDT and CDR2 is YYEEEE. The J segment lost 7 bases and the V segment lost 6 bases, leaving 18 bases of the junction unmatched. CDR3: CASKRDPGQPSFGYTF. Written as DNA, the CDR3 is TGTGCCAGCAAGCGAGATCCGGGACAGCCCTCGTTTGGCTACACCTTC. Filled out from reference TRBV5-6 and TRBJ1-2, the complete variable domain reads DAGVTQSPTHLIKTRGQQVTLRCSPKSGHDTVSWYQQALGQGPQFIFQYYEEEERQRGNFPDRFSGHQFPNYSSELNVNALLLGDSALYLCASKRDPGQPSFGYTFGSGTRLTVV.

The chain joins TRBV4-1 to TRBJ1-6; 11 bases are shared with TRBD1. J gave up 8 bases and V 4 bases, and 7 bases lay outside the gene matches. Germline loops: CDR1 MGHRA, CDR2 YSYEKL. The CDR3 sequence is 16 residues long. In DNA form, the CDR3 reads TGCGCCAGCAGCCGAGTCACGGGACAGGGGGATTCACCCCTCCACTTT. This encodes CASSRVTGQGDSPLHF.

The chain is built from TRBV7-9 and TRBJ2-7; no firm D call. V shed 4 bases and J shed 0 bases, with 4 bases lying between them. The V gene's germline CDR1 is SEHNR and CDR2 FQNEAQ (reference sequence). CDR3 length: 12 residues. The CDR3 DNA is TGTGCCAGCAGCTCGAGCTCCTACGAGCAGTACTTC. This sequence encodes CASSSSSYEQYF.

The CDR3 sequence: CASSNGPGETQYF. DNA of the CDR3: TGTGCCAGCAGCAATGGCCCCGGGGAGACCCAGTACTTC. The rearrangement joins TRBV9 to TRBJ2-5; D gene uncertain. The CDR3 runs 13 residues. V was shortened by 4 bases and J by 5 bases, with 12 bases between the two germline ends. Germline V gene sequence: CDR1 SGDLS, CDR2 YYNGEE.

The V and J genes are TRBV6-6 and TRBJ1-4; TRBD1 aligns across 7 bases. CDR1 MNHNY and CDR2 SVGAGI come from the germline V gene (reference sequence). J gave up 4 bases and V 2 bases, and 4 bases lay outside the gene matches. The CDR3 contains 15 residues. The CDR3 is CASSYGGTVNEKLFF. CDR3 DNA: TGTGCCAGCAGTTACGGGGGGACAGTTAATGAAAAACTGTTTTTT.

The chain links TRBV14 to TRBJ1-1, with TRBD1 matching over 9 bases. In germline, CDR1 is SGHDN, CDR2 FVKESK. V lost 1 base to trimming and J lost 3 bases; unmatched junction nucleotides: 3. This CDR3 has 15 residues. The CDR3 is CASSQVNRGHTEAFF. The CDR3, as DNA: TGTGCCAGCAGCCAAGTTAACAGGGGGCACACTGAAGCTTTCTTT.

The gene calls are TRBV28 and TRBJ2-3; the match to TRBD1 covers 7 bases. After removal of 4 bases from V and 2 bases from J, the junction contained 9 bases not matched to a gene. Germline CDR1 reads MDHEN; CDR2 reads SYDVKM. The CDR3 sequence is 16 residues long. Here the CDR3 reads CASSSPGQSYTDTQYF. The CDR3 DNA reads TGTGCCAGCAGTTCTCCGGGACAGAGCTACACAGATACGCAGTATTTT.

This clone has more than one count but fewer than ten. CDR3 DNA: TGCGCCAGCAGCTTGGAACGGGAGCAGTACTTC. It encodes CASSLEREQYF. This chain connects TRBV5-1 to TRBJ2-7; D unresolved. The CDR3 covers 11 residues. Trimming took 0 bases from V and 7 from J, leaving 5 bases between them. CDR1 SGHRS and CDR2 YFSETQ come from the germline V gene.

The chain recombines TRBV20-1 with TRBJ2-5, with D hard to call. Trimming removed 7 bases at V and 5 bases at J, with 11 bases between. The CDR3 has 11 residues. Per germline, CDR1 DFQATT and CDR2 SNEGSKA (reference sequence). DNA of the CDR3: TGCAGTGTTCGCCCACTCGAGACCCAGTACTTC. Translating it yields CSVRPLETQYF.

The V call is TRBV5-1, the J call TRBJ2-7; TRBD1 matches at 7 bases. The CDR3 consists of 12 residues. CDR1 is SGHRS and CDR2 is YFSETQ in the germline V gene. The junction had 9 bases not matched to a gene; V was cut back by 8 bases and J by 7 bases. CDR3: CASRQGVGEQYF. The CDR3 bases are TGCGCCAGTCGACAGGGTGTAGGGGAGCAGTACTTC.

The genes are TRBV29-1 and TRBJ2-7; 7 bases are a match to TRBD1. The junction had 8 bases not matched to a gene; V was cut back by 7 bases and J by 5 bases. CDR1 SQVTM and CDR2 ANQGSEA come from the germline V gene. This CDR3 has 12 amino acids. CDR3 sequence: CSARQGENEQYF. CDR3 sequence (DNA): TGCAGCGCCCGACAGGGCGAAAACGAGCAGTACTTC.

The rearrangement uses TRBV19 and TRBJ2-3; TRBD2 matches at 8 bases. Looked up from germline, CDR1 is LNHDA and CDR2 is SQIVND (reference sequence). Germline trimming cut 3 bases from V and 5 bases from J; bases unmatched to any gene: 4. The CDR3 sequence is 14 residues long. CDR3 nucleotide sequence: TGTGCCAGTAGTATCGGGGGGGCCAGAGATACGCAGTATTTT. Its protein product is CASSIGGARDTQYF.

The V call is TRBV18, the J call TRBJ2-7; 10 nucleotides align to TRBD2. With 6 bases clipped from V and 5 bases from J, the junction kept 10 bases outside the gene matches. This CDR3 is 15 amino acids long. The germline CDR1 and CDR2 sequences are KGHSH and LQKENI. The CDR3 region has the DNA TGTGCCAGCTCTCCCCTAGCGGGAGTTAAGAACGAGCAGTACTTC. Translating it yields CASSPLAGVKNEQYF.